This T cell receptor beta chain was recorded in a study of blood T cell repertoires in COVID-19 (dated by TCRdb to the early 2020s). About the study as a whole: Collaborator samples came from the United States, Italy and Spain and covered acute and convalescent phases of COVID-19. The repertoires were released in a freely available public database intended as a resource for research on the immune response to SARS-CoV-2. The prospective study material was composed of cDNA or gDNA derived from T cells, B-cell-depleted T cells, or PBMCs. A de-identified subject ID, COVID-19 status, age in years and sex were almost always included in the sample metadata. Samples were obtained from the ongoing ImmuneRACE study (first 160 participants) and from 1,200 or so subjects provided by 6 global collaborators. Where available, HLA class I and class II types were obtained from metadata supplied by the sample provider rather than from assay-based typing. Deeply sampled blood TCRbeta repertoires from subjects exposed to, actively infected with, or recovered from COVID-19 were included in the dataset.

V and J lose 7 bases and 1 base, and a span of 5 bases separates them. The CDR3 goes from the cysteine to the phenylalanine over 12 residues. The kept DNA is CDR3 alone, 36 bases in frame from the first base. TCRbeta CDR3 regions were amplified from genomic DNA using the immunoSEQ Assay, a bias-controlled multiplex PCR. As for the authors' bioinformatics: The number of nucleated cells in each sample was estimated from the amplification of reference gene primers within the assay. To quantify the absolute abundance of each unique TCRbeta CDR3 rearrangement, sequence reads were collapsed and filtered. For each sample, productive Simpson clonality was calculated by taking the square root of Simpson's diversity index across productive rearrangements. The table comes from immuneACCESS by way of TCRdb, which keeps in-frame sequences with V and J called. Part of the clones is missing from these tables; in studies checked, under half for an unresolved V gene and the rest for unknown reasons. V and J calls and clone size are given by that table; D and trimming were obtained from the DNA. The sample table contains some 530,000 clones; only one count was recorded for more than 85% of them. 6.5% to 9.5% of the sample belongs to the ten largest clones.

Turning to this clone: The specificity of this receptor is unknown. No base quality information exists; no much larger clone differs at one position.

Enrolling through a virtual design, the prospective study's participants ranged in age from roughly 18 to 90 years and lived across roughly 24 United States geographic areas. In the prospective study, participants were assigned to cohorts based on the clinical history participants reported in a screening survey and a study questionnaire. ImmuneRACE Cohort 3 recovered participants were defined by two consecutive negative NP/OP PCR tests, healthcare professional clearance, or symptom resolution. In the prospective study, mobile phlebotomists collected whole blood, serum and a nasopharyngeal or oropharyngeal swab from each participant. Prospective study participants could optionally give additional blood draws and questionnaires over an approximately two-month period. Prospective study blood samples were shipped either frozen or at room temperature before DNA extraction. Study-level results and caveats: The amount of clinical and demographic metadata varied by source and participant and was provided uncurated.

Sequencing was done on a sample of PBMCs or T cells enriched from blood (not recorded which). The rearrangement joined TRBV12-3 or TRBV12-4 to TRBJ1-5; the D gene is unclear. The sequence was obtained from an older woman who had recovered from COVID-19. The CDR3 region has the sequence CASTRSNQPQHF. The sequenced DNA: TGTGCCAGCACCCGGAGCAATCAGCCCCAGCATTTT.